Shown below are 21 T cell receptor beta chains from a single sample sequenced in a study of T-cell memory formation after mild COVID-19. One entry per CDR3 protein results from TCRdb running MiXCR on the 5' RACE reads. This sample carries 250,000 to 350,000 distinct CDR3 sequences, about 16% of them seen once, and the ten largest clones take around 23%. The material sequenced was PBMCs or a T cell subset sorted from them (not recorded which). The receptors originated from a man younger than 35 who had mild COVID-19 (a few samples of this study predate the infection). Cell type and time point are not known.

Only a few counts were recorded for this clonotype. CDR3 sequence reads: CASSEGLAGTGEQFF. The CDR3 DNA is TGCGCCAGCAGCGAGGGACTAGCGGGGACTGGGGAGCAGTTCTTC. The chain recombines TRBV5-1 with TRBJ2-1; 13 nucleotides agree with TRBD2. The CDR3 consists of 15 residues. The junction had 8 bases not matched to a gene; V was cut back by 4 bases and J by 10 bases. CDR1 and CDR2 (germline): SGHRS, YFSETQ.

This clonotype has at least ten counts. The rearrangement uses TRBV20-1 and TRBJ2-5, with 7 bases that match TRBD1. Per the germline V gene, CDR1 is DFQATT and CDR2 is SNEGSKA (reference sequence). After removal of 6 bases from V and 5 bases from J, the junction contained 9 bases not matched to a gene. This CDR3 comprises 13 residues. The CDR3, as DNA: TGCAGTGCAATAAACAGGGGCGGCGAGACCCAGTACTTC. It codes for CSAINRGGETQYF.

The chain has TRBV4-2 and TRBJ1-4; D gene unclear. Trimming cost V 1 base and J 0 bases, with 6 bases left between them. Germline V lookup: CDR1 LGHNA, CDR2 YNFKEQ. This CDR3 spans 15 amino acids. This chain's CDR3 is CASSQVGATNEKLFF. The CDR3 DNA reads TGTGCCAGCAGCCAAGTGGGTGCAACTAATGAAAAACTGTTTTTT.

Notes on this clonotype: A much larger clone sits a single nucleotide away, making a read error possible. Here the CDR3 reads CASSLWGPDTQYF. The CDR3 nucleotides are TGTGCCAGCAGCTTATGGGGGCCAGATACGCAGTATTTT. The V and J genes are TRBV7-2 and TRBJ2-3, with D possibly matching TRBD1 (6 bases). V lost 2 bases and J 4 bases, leaving 7 bases between the germline ends. This CDR3 spans 13 amino acids. Germline lookup yields CDR1 SGHTA and CDR2 FQGNSA.

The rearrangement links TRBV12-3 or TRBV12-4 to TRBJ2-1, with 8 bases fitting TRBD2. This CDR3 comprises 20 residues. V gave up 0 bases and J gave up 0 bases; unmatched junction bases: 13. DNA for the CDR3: TGTGCCAGCAGTTTAGCGCATGGCGGGGGGCCCCGAAGCTCCTACAATGAGCAGTTCTTC. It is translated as CASSLAHGGGPRSSYNEQFF.

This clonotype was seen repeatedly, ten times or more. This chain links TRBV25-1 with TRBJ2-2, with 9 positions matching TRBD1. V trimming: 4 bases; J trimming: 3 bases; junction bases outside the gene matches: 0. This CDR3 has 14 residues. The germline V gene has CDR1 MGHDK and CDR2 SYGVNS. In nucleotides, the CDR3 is TGTGCCAGCAGTGGGACAGGGGACACCGGGGAGCTGTTTTTT. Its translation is CASSGTGDTGELFF.

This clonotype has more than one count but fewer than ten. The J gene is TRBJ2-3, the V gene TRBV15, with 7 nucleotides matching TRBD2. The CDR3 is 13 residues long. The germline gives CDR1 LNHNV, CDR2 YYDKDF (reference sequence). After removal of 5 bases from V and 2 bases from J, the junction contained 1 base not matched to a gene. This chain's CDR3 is CATSGGDTDTQYF. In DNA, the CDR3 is TGTGCCACCAGCGGGGGGGACACAGATACGCAGTATTTT.

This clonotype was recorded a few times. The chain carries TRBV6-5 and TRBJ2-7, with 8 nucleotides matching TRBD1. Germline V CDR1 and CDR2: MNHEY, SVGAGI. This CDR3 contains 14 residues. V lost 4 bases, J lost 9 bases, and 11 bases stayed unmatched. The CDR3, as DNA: TGTGCCAGCAGTTCGCGGACAGGGACCCTAGGGCAGTACTTC. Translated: CASSSRTGTLGQYF.

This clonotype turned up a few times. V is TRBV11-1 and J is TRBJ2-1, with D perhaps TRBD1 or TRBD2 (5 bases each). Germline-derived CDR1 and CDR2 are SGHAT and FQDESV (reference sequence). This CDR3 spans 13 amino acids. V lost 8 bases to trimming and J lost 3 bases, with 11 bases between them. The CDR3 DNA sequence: TGTGCCAGCCAGAGGGGCAGCTACAATGAGCAGTTCTTC. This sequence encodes CASQRGSYNEQFF.

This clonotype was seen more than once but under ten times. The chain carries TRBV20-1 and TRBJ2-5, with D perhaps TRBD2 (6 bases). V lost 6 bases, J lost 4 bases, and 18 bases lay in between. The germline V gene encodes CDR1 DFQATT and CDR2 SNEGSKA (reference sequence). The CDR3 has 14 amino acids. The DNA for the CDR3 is TGCAGTGCCACGACGGTGGCGGGGATAGAGACCCAGTACTTC. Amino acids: CSATTVAGIETQYF.

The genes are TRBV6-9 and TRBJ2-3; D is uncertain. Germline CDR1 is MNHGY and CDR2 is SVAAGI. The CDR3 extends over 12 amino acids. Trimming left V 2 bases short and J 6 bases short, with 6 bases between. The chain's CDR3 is CASSYLEDTQYF. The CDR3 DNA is TGTGCCAGCAGTTATCTGGAGGATACGCAGTATTTT.

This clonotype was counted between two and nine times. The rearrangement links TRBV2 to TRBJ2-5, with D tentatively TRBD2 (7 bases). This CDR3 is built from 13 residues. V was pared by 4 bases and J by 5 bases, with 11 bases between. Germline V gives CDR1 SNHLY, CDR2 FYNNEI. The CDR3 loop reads CASSGRGAETQYF. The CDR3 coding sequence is TGTGCCAGCAGTGGACGGGGGGCCGAGACCCAGTACTTC.

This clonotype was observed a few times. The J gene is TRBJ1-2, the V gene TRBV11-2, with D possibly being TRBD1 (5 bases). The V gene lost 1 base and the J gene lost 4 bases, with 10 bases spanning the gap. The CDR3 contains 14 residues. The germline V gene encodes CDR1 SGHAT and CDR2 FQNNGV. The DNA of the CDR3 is TGTGCCAGCAGCTTAGTGGGGCAGCTCTATGGCTACACCTTC. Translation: CASSLVGQLYGYTF.

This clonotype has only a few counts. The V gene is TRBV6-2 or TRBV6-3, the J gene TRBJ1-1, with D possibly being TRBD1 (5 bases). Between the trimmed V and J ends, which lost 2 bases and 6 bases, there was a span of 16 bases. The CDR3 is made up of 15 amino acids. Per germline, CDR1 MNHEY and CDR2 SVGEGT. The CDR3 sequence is CASSYPPGGLAEAFF. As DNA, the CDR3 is TGTGCCAGCAGTTACCCCCCGGGGGGGTTGGCTGAAGCTTTCTTT.

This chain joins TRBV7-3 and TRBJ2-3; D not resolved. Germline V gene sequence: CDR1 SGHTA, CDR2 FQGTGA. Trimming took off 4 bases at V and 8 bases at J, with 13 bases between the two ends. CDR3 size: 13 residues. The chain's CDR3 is CASSSHSVGTQYF. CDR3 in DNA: TGTGCCAGCAGCTCACACTCCGTGGGTACGCAGTATTTT.

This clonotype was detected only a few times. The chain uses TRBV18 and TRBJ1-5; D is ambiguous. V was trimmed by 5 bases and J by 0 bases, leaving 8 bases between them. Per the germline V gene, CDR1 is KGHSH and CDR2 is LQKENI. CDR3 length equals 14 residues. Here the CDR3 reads CASSDKYSNQPQHF. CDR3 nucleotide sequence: TGTGCCAGCTCAGACAAGTATAGCAATCAGCCCCAGCATTTT.

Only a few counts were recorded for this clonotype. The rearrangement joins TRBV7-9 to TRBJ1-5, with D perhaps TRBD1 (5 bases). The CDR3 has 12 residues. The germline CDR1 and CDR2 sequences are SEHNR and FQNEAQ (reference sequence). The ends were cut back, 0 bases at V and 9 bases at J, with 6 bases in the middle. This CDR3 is CASSLAGVPQHF. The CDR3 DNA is TGTGCCAGCAGCTTAGCGGGGGTGCCCCAGCATTTT.

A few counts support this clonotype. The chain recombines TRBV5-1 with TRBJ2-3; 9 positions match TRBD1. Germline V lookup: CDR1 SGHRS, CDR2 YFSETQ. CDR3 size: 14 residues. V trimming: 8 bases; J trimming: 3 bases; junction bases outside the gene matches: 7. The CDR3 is CASAGTGFTDTQYF. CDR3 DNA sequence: TGCGCCAGTGCCGGGACAGGGTTTACAGATACGCAGTATTTT.

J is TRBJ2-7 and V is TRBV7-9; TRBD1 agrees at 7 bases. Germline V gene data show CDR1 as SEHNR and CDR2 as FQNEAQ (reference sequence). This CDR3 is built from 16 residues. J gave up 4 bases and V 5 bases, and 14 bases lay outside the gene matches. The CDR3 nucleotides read TGTGCCAGCAGCCCCCTAGACAGGGTTAGGGCTTACGAGCAGTACGTC. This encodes CASSPLDRVRAYEQYV.

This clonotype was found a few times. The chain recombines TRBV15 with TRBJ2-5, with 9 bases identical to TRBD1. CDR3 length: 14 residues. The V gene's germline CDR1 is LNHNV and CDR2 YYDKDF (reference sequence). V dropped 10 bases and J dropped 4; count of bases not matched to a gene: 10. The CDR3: CAIRRRGQGETQYF. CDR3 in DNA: TGTGCCATCAGAAGACGGGGACAGGGAGAGACCCAGTACTTC.

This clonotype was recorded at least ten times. CDR3 sequence: CASSPAGAYEQYF. The CDR3, as DNA: TGTGCCAGCAGCCCGGCGGGGGCCTACGAGCAGTACTTC. The rearrangement uses TRBV6-5 and TRBJ2-7, with 7 bases matching TRBD2. The trim removed 6 bases at V and 2 bases at J, leaving 4 bases unmatched. The CDR3 extends over 13 amino acids. Germline loops: CDR1 MNHEY, CDR2 SVGAGI.